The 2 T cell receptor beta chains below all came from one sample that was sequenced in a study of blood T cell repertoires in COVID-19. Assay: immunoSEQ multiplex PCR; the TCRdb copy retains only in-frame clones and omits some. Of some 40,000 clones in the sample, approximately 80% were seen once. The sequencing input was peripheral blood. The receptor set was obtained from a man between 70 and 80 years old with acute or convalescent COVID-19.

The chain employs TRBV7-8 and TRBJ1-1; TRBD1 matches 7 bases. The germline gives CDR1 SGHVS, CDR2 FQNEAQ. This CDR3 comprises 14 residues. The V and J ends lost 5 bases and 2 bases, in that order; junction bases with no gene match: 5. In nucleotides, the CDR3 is TGTGCCAGCAGCCTAGGGACAGCCAACACTGAAGCTTTCTTT. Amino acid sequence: CASSLGTANTEAFF.

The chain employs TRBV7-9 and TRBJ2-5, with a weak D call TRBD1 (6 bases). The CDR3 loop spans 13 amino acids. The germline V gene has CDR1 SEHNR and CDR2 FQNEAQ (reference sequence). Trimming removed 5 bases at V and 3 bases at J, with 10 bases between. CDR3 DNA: TGTGCCAGCAGCCGACGGACAGAAGAGACCCAGTACTTC. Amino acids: CASSRRTEETQYF.